This T cell receptor (beta chain) stems from a study of naive CD8 T cells in extremely preterm neonates. The sample holds sorted live naive CD8+ CD45RA+CCR7+ T cells. About 19,000 to 110,000 naive CD8+ T cells were sorted per sample. V lost 4 bases and J lost 5; bases outside the gene matches: 1. The CDR3 length is 13 residues. CDR1 is MNHEY and CDR2 is SMNVEV in the germline V gene (reference sequence). Worth noting for this clone: The antigen remains unidentified.

Assay used: immunoSEQ multiplex PCR; TCRdb lists only in-frame clones, some missing. The table includes around 5,900 clones, 95% to 98% detected once. Study-level findings and limits: Preterm neonate repertoires were significantly less rich by iChao1 than others. Preterm infants showed shorter CDR3s, fewer N additions and less trimming than older groups.

The chain combines TRBV27 with TRBJ2-7; 11 positions match TRBD1. Sequences were obtained from naive CD8+ T cells from blood. The TCR comes from a human donor in good health. The CDR3 region is CASSSDRGHEQYF. The DNA of the CDR3 is TGTGCCAGCAGTTCGGACAGGGGGCACGAGCAGTACTTC.